A single sample is the source of the 6 T cell receptor beta chains below, sequenced in a study of blood T cell repertoires in COVID-19. Here immunoSEQ multiplex PCR was the method, and the copy in TCRdb shows in-frame clones only, minus some. The sample holds approximately 360,000 clones, roughly 90% seen once. Sequenced sample: PBMCs or T cells enriched from blood (not recorded which). Every receptor here comes from a woman aged 30 to 39 with acute COVID-19.

V and J are TRBV19 and TRBJ1-6; a possible D gene is TRBD1 (5 bases). This CDR3 region has 13 residues. Germline CDR1 is LNHDA and CDR2 is SQIVND (reference sequence). Trimming removed 5 bases at V and 8 bases at J, with 10 bases between. The CDR3 nucleotides are TGTGCCAGTAGTCAGGACAAGGATTCACCCCTCCACTTT. Translation: CASSQDKDSPLHF.

In its sample, this clone was seen once. The V and J genes are TRBV27 and TRBJ2-2; no clear D. CDR1 and CDR2 from the germline V gene are MNHEY and SMNVEV (reference sequence). Trimming cost V 7 bases and J 0 bases, with 12 bases left between them. The CDR3 is 15 amino acids. The CDR3 DNA reads as TGTGCCAGCACTTTCCACCAGGCGAACACCGGGGAGCTGTTTTTT. The encoded protein is CASTFHQANTGELFF.

This clone was observed a single time. Within the sample, other DNA sequences also encode this same CDR3. The chain couples TRBV5-1 to TRBJ1-6; tentative D call: TRBD1 (5 bases). The V gene lost 0 bases and the J gene lost 7 bases, with 8 bases spanning the gap. CDR3 length equals 14 residues. In germline, CDR1 is SGHRS, CDR2 YFSETQ. CDR3 amino acids: CASSLGQKNSPLHF. The DNA of the CDR3 is TGCGCCAGCAGCTTGGGACAGAAGAATTCACCCCTCCACTTT.

The J gene is TRBJ1-1, the V gene TRBV9, with 8 bases fitting TRBD1. The germline V gene has CDR1 SGDLS and CDR2 YYNGEE. With V trimmed by 6 bases and J by 4 bases, 8 bases remained unmatched. The CDR3 loop spans 14 amino acids. As DNA, the CDR3 is TGTGCCAGCACCCGGACAGGGAGGGGCACTGAAGCTTTCTTT. Its protein is CASTRTGRGTEAFF.

This chain connects TRBV7-8 to TRBJ2-7, with TRBD1 matching over 8 bases. The CDR3 consists of 15 residues. J was trimmed by 2 bases and V by 3 bases; bases with no gene match: 6. From germline, CDR1 is SGHVS and CDR2 FQNEAQ. The CDR3 DNA follows: TGTGCCAGCAGCTTCCTGGGACAGGCCGCCTACGAGCAGTACTTC. This gives the protein CASSFLGQAAYEQYF.

This clone came up once. The rearrangement uses TRBV29-1 and TRBJ2-7; D perhaps matches TRBD1 (5 bases). The V end was cut by 0 bases, the J end by 3 bases, with 6 bases between. There are 12 residues in the CDR3. From germline, CDR1 is SQVTM and CDR2 ANQGSEA. The CDR3 coding sequence is TGCAGCGTTGAAGAGACAGACTACGAGCAGTACTTC. It is translated as CSVEETDYEQYF.